Presented here are 30 T cell receptor beta chains from one specimen sequenced in a study of blood T cell repertoires in COVID-19 (TCRdb year 2020). Libraries came from the immunoSEQ multiplex PCR assay. What TCRdb holds here is the immuneACCESS table cut down to in-frame rearrangements. Part of the clones is not present; checked against another copy, under half of the missing clones reflect an unresolved V gene, and the others are unexplained. In all, the sample holds about 270,000 clones, and around nine tenths of those were seen once. Less than 15% of the sample is in the top ten clones. Source material: peripheral blood. The source of these receptors is a woman in her sixties or seventies with COVID-19, enrolled during active disease.

V usage is TRBV27 and J usage is TRBJ1-3; maybe TRBD1 (5 bases). The V gene's germline CDR1 is MNHEY and CDR2 SMNVEV (reference sequence). The V end lost 3 bases, the J end lost 2 bases, and 11 bases lay between the germline ends. The CDR3 sequence is 15 residues long. CDR3 DNA sequence: TGTGCCAGCAGTTTGGGGGGGGGACCTGGAAACACCATATATTTT. Its translation is CASSLGGGPGNTIYF.

The chain joins TRBV30 to TRBJ1-3, with D hard to call. The germline CDR1 and CDR2 sequences are GTSNPN and SVGIG (reference sequence). Between the trimmed V and J ends, which lost 3 bases and 2 bases, there was a span of 8 bases. The CDR3 is 13 residues long. The CDR3 spells CAWRSEAGNTIYF. The CDR3 region has the DNA TGTGCCTGGAGGTCCGAGGCTGGAAACACCATATATTTT.

The chain combines TRBV4-2 with TRBJ1-5; TRBD1 is a possible D gene (6 bases). This CDR3 is 17 amino acids long. Germline values: CDR1 LGHNA, CDR2 YNFKEQ. V lost 0 bases, J lost 0 bases, and 12 bases lay in between. The CDR3 nucleotides are TGTGCCAGCAGCCAAGATCAAGGGGGATTTAGCAATCAGCCCCAGCATTTT. Its translation: CASSQDQGGFSNQPQHF.

J is TRBJ1-2 and V is TRBV10-2; TRBD1 aligns across 9 bases. CDR1 is WSHSY and CDR2 is SAAADI in the germline V gene. CDR3 length: 14 residues. V trimming: 5 bases; J trimming: 8 bases; junction bases outside the gene matches: 9. The CDR3 sequence: CASSIPGQGDGYTF. The CDR3 coding sequence is TGCGCCAGCAGTATTCCGGGACAGGGTGACGGCTACACCTTC.

The chain couples TRBV20-1 to TRBJ1-2; perhaps TRBD1 as D (5 bases). The CDR3 spans 13 residues. V was shortened by 3 bases and J by 0 bases, with 8 bases between the two germline ends. The germline V gene encodes CDR1 DFQATT and CDR2 SNEGSKA (reference sequence). Here the CDR3 DNA reads TGCAGTGCTAGTCACAGGACTAACTATGGCTACACCTTC. It specifies CSASHRTNYGYTF.

The rearrangement joins TRBV7-2 to TRBJ2-7; possible D gene TRBD2, 5 bases. Deletions cut 4 bases from V and 4 bases from J, with 8 bases between. Germline CDR1 and CDR2: SGHTA and FQGNSA. The CDR3 loop spans 12 amino acids. CDR3 DNA: TGTGCCAGCAGCTCCCGGGGTTACGAGCAGTACTTC. It codes for CASSSRGYEQYF.

This rearrangement joins TRBV5-1 to TRBJ1-2, with D possibly being TRBD1 (6 bases). This CDR3 region has 15 residues. Looked up from germline, CDR1 is SGHRS and CDR2 is YFSETQ. V dropped 6 bases and J dropped 5 bases, with 20 bases sitting between them. The CDR3: CASTSAGGAEYGYTF. The CDR3 DNA reads TGCGCCAGCACCTCGGCGGGGGGCGCCGAATATGGCTACACCTTC.

This clone has a count of ten or more. The V and J genes are TRBV28 and TRBJ2-3, with D hard to call. Germline CDR1 reads MDHEN; CDR2 reads SYDVKM. Trimming took 3 bases from V and 1 from J, leaving 8 bases between them. The CDR3 sequence is 14 residues long. CDR3 DNA: TGTGCCAGCAGTTTTTTGAGTGGCACAGATACGCAGTATTTT. Amino acid sequence: CASSFLSGTDTQYF. The full variable domain, in which reference TRBV28 and TRBJ2-3 provide the parts outside the CDR3, is DVKVTQSSRYLVKRTGEKVFLECVQDMDHENMFWYRQDPGLGLRLIYFSYDVKMKEKGDIPEGYSVSREKKERFSLILESASTNQTSMYLCASSFLSGTDTQYFGPGTRLTVL.

The chain is built from TRBV13 and TRBJ2-2; D is undetermined. V was pared by 3 bases and J by 4 bases, with 15 bases between. Germline loops: CDR1 PRHDT, CDR2 FYEKMQ (reference sequence). The CDR3 sequence is 16 residues long. The DNA for the CDR3 is TGTGCCAGCAGCTTGGCTCTGTTTTCGGGCACCGGGGAGCTGTTTTTT. It specifies CASSLALFSGTGELFF.

J is TRBJ2-5 and V is TRBV28, with D maybe TRBD2 (7 bases). CDR1 is MDHEN, CDR2 SYDVKM, per germline. CDR3 length equals 14 residues. Trimming pared 1 base from V and 7 bases from J, leaving 13 bases between. Here the CDR3 reads CASSLSGGRGTQYF. The CDR3 bases are TGTGCCAGCAGTTTATCGGGGGGCCGCGGGACCCAGTACTTC.

In its sample, this clone was seen a few times. J is TRBJ1-1 and V is TRBV10-3; D gene uncertain. The CDR3 covers 15 residues. Germline V gives CDR1 ENHRY, CDR2 SYGVKD. Trimming shortened V by 0 bases and J by 4 bases, and 12 bases separated the two germline ends. In DNA form, the CDR3 reads TGTGCCATCAGTGAGTCGGCAGGCATGAGCACTGAAGCTTTCTTT. It specifies CAISESAGMSTEAFF.

The genes are TRBV2 and TRBJ1-1; TRBD1 is a possible D gene (6 bases). Germline V gene sequence: CDR1 SNHLY, CDR2 FYNNEI. V was pared by 6 bases and J by 0 bases, with 14 bases between. The CDR3 is 15 amino acids. The CDR3 spells CASSDGQTMNTEAFF. CDR3 sequence (DNA): TGTGCCAGCAGCGATGGACAGACCATGAACACTGAAGCTTTCTTT.

The rearrangement uses TRBV5-6 and TRBJ2-3; 8 nucleotides match TRBD1. Germline V gives CDR1 SGHDT, CDR2 YYEEEE. J was trimmed by 6 bases and V by 5 bases; bases with no gene match: 8. The CDR3 spans 14 residues. The CDR3 spells CASRDRAWGDTQYF. CDR3 in DNA: TGTGCCAGCAGGGACAGGGCGTGGGGGGATACGCAGTATTTT.

V and J are TRBV10-1 and TRBJ2-1, with 9 nucleotides matching TRBD2. Germline lookup yields CDR1 WNHNN and CDR2 SYGVQD (reference sequence). This CDR3 has 15 residues. After removal of 0 bases from V and 8 bases from J, the junction contained 5 bases not matched to a gene. CDR3 in amino acids: CASSESTSGQDEQFF. DNA for the CDR3: TGCGCCAGCAGTGAGTCGACTAGCGGCCAGGATGAGCAGTTCTTC.

The rearrangement uses TRBV11-1 and TRBJ2-7, with D possibly TRBD1 on 6 matching bases. The CDR3 sequence is 14 residues long. Per germline, CDR1 SGHAT and CDR2 FQDESV (reference sequence). V gave up 6 bases and J gave up 3 bases, with 15 bases separating them. DNA of the CDR3: TGTGCCAGCAGTTACGGGGACACTAACTACGAGCAGTACTTC. As protein: CASSYGDTNYEQYF.

This rearrangement joins TRBV6-5 to TRBJ1-2; TRBD1 might be the D (6 bases). CDR1 is MNHEY and CDR2 is SVGAGI in the germline V gene. This CDR3 has 13 amino acids. V was clipped by 5 bases and J by 8 bases, with 15 bases between them. The CDR3 sequence is CASSRGGFLGYTF. DNA for the CDR3: TGTGCCAGCAGTAGGGGGGGTTTTCTGGGCTACACCTTC.

This clone appeared a single time. This chain joins TRBV7-8 and TRBJ2-7; tentatively, D is TRBD2 (6 bases). Germline V gene lookup returns CDR1 SGHVS and CDR2 FQNEAQ. The CDR3 is made up of 14 amino acids. V was shortened by 1 base and J by 8 bases, with 15 bases between the two germline ends. The CDR3 reads CASSLERAGGKQYF. CDR3 nucleotides: TGTGCCAGCAGCTTAGAGCGGGCCGGTGGGAAGCAGTACTTC.

The chain carries TRBV5-1 and TRBJ2-5; possible D gene TRBD1, 6 bases. CDR3 size: 14 residues. The germline V gene encodes CDR1 SGHRS and CDR2 YFSETQ. Trimming cost V 6 bases and J 3 bases, with 15 bases left between them. The CDR3 sequence: CASTRMAGEETQYF. Here the CDR3 DNA reads TGCGCCAGCACCCGGATGGCAGGGGAAGAGACCCAGTACTTC.

The chain employs TRBV12-3 or TRBV12-4 and TRBJ1-6; D possibly corresponds to TRBD1 (6 bases). This CDR3 comprises 13 residues. The V end was cut by 7 bases, the J end by 9 bases, with 13 bases between. CDR3 DNA sequence: TGTGCCAGCACCAGGGGAATAGGTTCACCCCTCCACTTT. Its protein product is CASTRGIGSPLHF.

Here the CDR3 reads CATLARLRGAEGYTF. The CDR3 nucleotides are TGTGCCACCTTAGCTCGGCTCCGGGGGGCAGAAGGCTACACCTTC. The rearrangement uses TRBV24-1 and TRBJ1-2; TRBD1 is a possible D gene (6 bases). The ends were cut back, 9 bases at V and 8 bases at J, with 24 bases in the middle. CDR3 length: 15 amino acids. Germline V gene data show CDR1 as KGHDR and CDR2 as SFDVKD.

This clone was seen just once. The rearrangement joins TRBV3-1 (or the pseudogene TRBV3-2) to TRBJ2-2; the match to TRBD1 covers 8 bases. The CDR3 is 18 amino acids. Germline V gene sequence: CDR1 LGHDT, CDR2 YNNKEL (reference sequence). V shed 1 base and J 7 bases; nucleotides not matched to a gene: 14. The CDR3 DNA reads TGTGCCAGCAGCCAAGGGGATTCTAGGACAGGGCTTCACGGGGAGCTGTTTTTT. This translates into CASSQGDSRTGLHGELFF.

This clone showed up just a few times. V is TRBV4-2 and J is TRBJ1-4; 7 nucleotides match TRBD1. CDR1 LGHNA and CDR2 YNFKEQ come from the germline V gene. V was clipped by 1 base and J by 8 bases; unmatched bases: 19. This CDR3 comprises 19 residues. The CDR3 here is CASSQVRGGLQGPSEKLFF. The DNA of the CDR3 is TGTGCCAGCAGCCAAGTTCGGGGGGGATTACAGGGGCCTTCCGAAAAACTGTTTTTT.

The chain employs TRBV6-5 and TRBJ1-6; TRBD1 matches 7 bases. The CDR3 spans 14 residues. CDR1 and CDR2 (germline): MNHEY, SVGAGI. The junction had 4 bases not matched to a gene; V was cut back by 1 base and J by 10 bases. The CDR3 region is CASSYWSGGSPLHF. The DNA for the CDR3 is TGTGCCAGCAGTTACTGGTCAGGGGGATCACCCCTCCACTTT.

J is TRBJ2-7 and V is TRBV12-1; whether TRBD2, the table's D call, matches the DNA was not checked. TRBV12-1 is a documented pseudogene. The CDR3 sequence is 13 residues long. Here the CDR3 reads CASSPGLASEQYF. In DNA, the CDR3 is TGTGCCAGCAGCCCTGGACTAGCGAGCGAGCAGTACTTC.

This clone was seen once. J is TRBJ1-1 and V is TRBV6-4; 8 bases match TRBD1. CDR1 MRHNA and CDR2 SNTAGT come from the germline V gene. The CDR3 length is 17 residues. The V segment lost 2 bases and the J segment 1 base; nucleotides outside the gene matches: 9. In DNA, the CDR3 is TGTGCCAGCAGTGACCCTCTCCGTCAGGGGGCGAACACTGAAGCTTTCTTT. Its translation: CASSDPLRQGANTEAFF.

The chain uses TRBV5-1 and TRBJ2-1, with a tentative D call TRBD1 (5 bases). The germline gives CDR1 SGHRS, CDR2 YFSETQ. The CDR3 runs 14 residues. V was pared by 3 bases and J by 0 bases, with 7 bases between. The CDR3 nucleotides read TGCGCCAGCAGCTCCGACAGCTCCTACAATGAGCAGTTCTTC. Residues: CASSSDSSYNEQFF.

The chain is built from TRBV5-1 and TRBJ1-4; TRBD1 agrees at 7 bases. J gave up 7 bases and V 3 bases, and 9 bases lay outside the gene matches. The CDR3 loop spans 15 amino acids. From germline, CDR1 is SGHRS and CDR2 YFSETQ. The CDR3 DNA is TGCGCCAGCAGCTACGGGACAGACCTACGTGAAAAACTGTTTTTT. Translation gives CASSYGTDLREKLFF.

J is TRBJ1-2 and V is TRBV7-2, with 9 nucleotides matching TRBD1. The trim removed 5 bases at V and 7 bases at J, leaving 8 bases unmatched. CDR1 SGHTA and CDR2 FQGNSA come from the germline V gene. There are 14 residues in the CDR3. CDR3 sequence: CASSPQQGALGYTF. The CDR3 coding sequence is TGTGCCAGCAGCCCCCAACAGGGGGCGCTTGGCTACACCTTC.

The chain has TRBV7-9 and TRBJ2-2, with 11 positions matching TRBD2. The CDR3 covers 15 residues. The J segment lost 7 bases and the V segment lost 4 bases, leaving 5 bases of the junction unmatched. Per germline, CDR1 SEHNR and CDR2 FQNEAQ (reference sequence). The DNA for the CDR3 is TGTGCCAGCAGCTCCGGACTAGCGGGTATCGGGGAGCTGTTTTTT. It encodes CASSSGLAGIGELFF. Drawing the rest from reference TRBV7-9 and TRBJ2-2, the complete variable domain is DTGVSQNPRHKITKRGQNVTFRCDPISEHNRLYWYRQTLGQGPEFLTYFQNEAQLEKSRLLSDRFSAERPKGSFSTLEIQRTEQGDSAMYLCASSSGLAGIGELFFGEGSRLTVL.

This clone was detected once. The chain couples TRBV10-3 to TRBJ2-1; D is possibly TRBD2 (5 bases). Looked up from germline, CDR1 is ENHRY and CDR2 is SYGVKD. The V end was cut by 0 bases, the J end by 1 base, with 10 bases between. The CDR3 is made up of 16 amino acids. CDR3 DNA sequence: TGTGCCATCAGTGAGTCCGGACTTATTTCCTACAATGAGCAGTTCTTC. This codes for CAISESGLISYNEQFF.